Below, one T cell receptor (beta chain) is given with its context. This record comes from a study of blood T cell repertoires in COVID-19. Study in general: T cells, B-cell-depleted T cells, or PBMCs supplied cDNA or gDNA.

In Seattle, patients joined the study during active infection and were tracked longitudinally. Authors' analysis steps: Estimation of nucleated cell counts was performed using reference gene primer amplification. Profiling relied on immunoSEQ multiplex PCR, and the TCRdb table lists in-frame clones only, not all of them. V and J calls plus clone size are reproduced from that table; the DNA served to infer D and trimming. The repertoire consists of around 270,000 clones, with more than 85% occurring once and the leading ten covering approximately 2.6%. With V trimmed by 4 bases and J by 3 bases, 9 bases remained unmatched. This CDR3 comprises 17 residues. Germline V lookup: CDR1 SGHAT, CDR2 FQNNGV.

The source of this sequence is a young adult with COVID-19, enrolled during active disease. The V call is TRBV11-2, the J call TRBJ2-3; 11 bases map to TRBD1. The sequenced sample consisted of peripheral blood. In nucleotides, the CDR3 is TGTGCCAGCAGCTATTTGACGGGACAGGGGGAGACAGATACGCAGTATTTT. It encodes CASSYLTGQGETDTQYF.